This T cell receptor beta chain stems from a study of cytomegalovirus exposure and HLA in healthy donors. Background on the study: The use of the same platform for the 130 or so validation repertoires and the approximately 690 first-cohort repertoires was reported by a later analysis. Study-level results: The study labeled fewer than 200 TCR beta chains cytomegalovirus-associated. The majority of TCR sequences were rare, yet some public TCRs appeared in many donors.

The count of this clone is one. The antigen is unknown. Measured with immunoSEQ multiplex PCR; TCRdb has only the in-frame clones, and not every one. The table shows some 73,000 clones, with roughly 89% occurring only once. J lost 12 bases, V lost 3 bases, and 9 bases had no gene match. Germline V gene lookup returns CDR1 SGHAT and CDR2 FQNNGV. CDR3 length equals 14 residues. An approximately 130-subject validation cohort, separate from the roughly 680-subject first cohort, supplied the donors. This receptor was obtained from a woman in her late teens or twenties in good health and CMV-seropositive. The sample was PBMCs. The rearrangement links TRBV11-2 to TRBJ1-1; 11 positions agree with TRBD1. CDR3 DNA: TGTGCCAGCAGCTTCACCGGACAGGGGGCTGGGACTTTCTTT. This codes for CASSFTGQGAGTFF.